One sample yielded the 2 T cell receptor beta chains listed below, sequenced in a study of beta chain features in type 1 diabetes. The investigators reverse transcribed all of the isolated RNA, so they sequenced expressed TCRB transcripts. Some clones are missing from TCRdb's copy, which holds only in-frame ones; the method was immunoSEQ multiplex PCR. The top ten clones hold approximately 0.47% of a sample with more than 300,000 clones, 8% of them seen once. Sequencing was carried out using central memory CD4+ T cells from blood. These receptors were obtained from a woman aged 18-29 years in good health.

The CDR3 reads CASSGAQGQYEQYF. For the CDR3, the DNA is TGTGCCAGCAGTGGGGCACAGGGACAGTACGAGCAGTACTTC. This chain links TRBV6-1 with TRBJ2-7; 7 bases fit TRBD1. The CDR3 contains 14 residues. The germline gives CDR1 MNHNS, CDR2 SASEGT. J lost 4 bases, V lost 4 bases, and 7 bases had no gene match.

The rearrangement uses TRBV7-2 and TRBJ1-2; D is unresolved. Per the germline V gene, CDR1 is SGHTA and CDR2 is FQGNSA. The CDR3 has 11 amino acids. V gave up 1 base and J gave up 8 bases, with 5 bases separating them. This chain's CDR3 is CASSLDTGYTF. CDR3 coding DNA: TGTGCCAGCAGCTTAGACACAGGCTACACCTTC.